This TCR beta chain was recorded in a study of identical twins. This clonotype has just a few counts. Germline-derived CDR1 and CDR2 are MNHEY and SVGEGT. This CDR3 contains 11 residues. V lost 4 bases, J lost 5 bases, and 5 bases lay in between. Unique molecular identifiers were present on the cDNA, and a universal primer site came from template switching. One entry per CDR3 protein, called by TCRdb with MiXCR from the 5' RACE reads. The data contain hundreds of thousands of distinct CDR3 sequences, 7.5% of them seen just once; the ten biggest clones take up approximately 2%. This sample also appeared in a second study, on yellow fever vaccine responses in identical twins.

The sequenced material came from memory (CD45RO+) T cells sorted from blood. The J gene is TRBJ2-5, the V gene TRBV6-2 or TRBV6-3; D is undetermined. The receptor was isolated from a woman in her late teens or twenties in good health. In DNA form, the CDR3 reads TGTGCCAGCAGTTGGGCGGAGACCCAGTACTTC. It is translated as CASSWAETQYF.